The clone carrying this T cell receptor beta chain was detected a few times. Antigen: not known. TCRdb ran MiXCR on the reads and lists one entry per CDR3 protein. The data hold roughly 700,000 distinct CDR3 sequences, with around 30% observed a single time. V lost 4 bases, J lost 9 bases, and 14 bases stayed unmatched. The CDR3 is made up of 16 amino acids. Germline CDR1 MGHDK, CDR2 SYGVNS. The data derive from a study of T cell repertoires in cytomegalovirus infection. The clonotype originates from a human donor in good health (CMV status not recorded). Some clones in this sample may be carry-over from other donors' samples. The genes are TRBV25-1 and TRBJ2-1; TRBD2 agrees at 8 bases. The material sequenced was cultured PBMCs, taken from culture after CMV antigen stimulation. CDR3 in amino acids: CASSGSGTRRRGEQFF. CDR3 bases: TGTGCCAGCAGTGGCTCCGGGACTAGGAGACGGGGTGAGCAGTTCTTC.